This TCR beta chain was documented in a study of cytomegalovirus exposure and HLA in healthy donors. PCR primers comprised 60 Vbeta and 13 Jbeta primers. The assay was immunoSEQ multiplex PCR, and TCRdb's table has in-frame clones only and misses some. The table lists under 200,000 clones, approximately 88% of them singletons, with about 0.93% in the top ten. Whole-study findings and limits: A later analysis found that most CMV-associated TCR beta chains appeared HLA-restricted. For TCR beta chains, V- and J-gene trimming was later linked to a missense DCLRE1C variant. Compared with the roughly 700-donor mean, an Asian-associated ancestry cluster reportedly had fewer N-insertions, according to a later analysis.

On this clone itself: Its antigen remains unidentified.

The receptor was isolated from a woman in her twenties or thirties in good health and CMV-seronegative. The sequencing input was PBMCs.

CDR3 DNA sequence: TGTGCCCGGGAAGGAATTACCCCCTACAATGAGCAGTTCTTC. Amino acid sequence: CAREGITPYNEQFF. The chain uses TRBV30 and TRBJ2-1, with D maybe TRBD2 (5 bases). The CDR3 runs 14 residues. The V end lost 8 bases, the J end lost 2 bases, and 16 bases lay between the germline ends. Germline CDR1 and CDR2: GTSNPN and SVGIG (reference sequence).